The 30 T cell receptor beta chains below were found in one sample sequenced in a study of cytomegalovirus exposure and HLA in healthy donors. A multiplex PCR was run with 60 Vbeta primers and 13 Jbeta primers. The data were produced by immunoSEQ multiplex PCR, yet TCRdb's version contains in-frame clones alone and is incomplete. The sample includes about 150,000 clones, roughly 82% of them seen just once. The material sequenced was PBMCs. Every receptor here comes from a man aged 30 to 39 in good health and CMV-seropositive.

About this clone itself: Other DNA sequences in this sample translate to the same CDR3. The CDR3 region has the DNA TGTGCCTGGAGCGACAGGGGCACTGAAGCTTTCTTT. It encodes CAWSDRGTEAFF. The rearrangement links TRBV30 to TRBJ1-1, with 8 bases matching TRBD1. CDR1 is GTSNPN and CDR2 is SVGIG in the germline V gene (reference sequence). The CDR3 loop spans 12 amino acids. V dropped 3 bases and J dropped 4; count of bases not matched to a gene: 1.

The V call is TRBV5-1, the J call TRBJ2-5, with D perhaps TRBD1 (6 bases). V was shortened by 8 bases and J by 9 bases, with 20 bases between the two germline ends. This CDR3 has 13 amino acids. Germline CDR1 and CDR2: SGHRS and YFSETQ. The CDR3 DNA is TGCGCCAGAGAGACAGGTGGAGTTATGGCCCAGTACTTC. Translated, it gives CARETGGVMAQYF.

V usage is TRBV7-9 and J usage is TRBJ2-7, with no clear D. CDR3 length equals 12 residues. V lost 5 bases and J lost 4, with 9 bases in between. In germline, CDR1 is SEHNR, CDR2 FQNEAQ (reference sequence). As DNA, the CDR3 is TGTGCCAGCAGCACAGCTAATTACGAGCAGTACTTC. Its translation is CASSTANYEQYF.

V is TRBV5-1 and J is TRBJ2-7; TRBD1 matches at 7 bases. The CDR3 consists of 15 residues. After removal of 5 bases from V and 1 base from J, the junction contained 9 bases not matched to a gene. The germline V gene has CDR1 SGHRS and CDR2 YFSETQ. The CDR3 sequence is CASRPVTGASYEQYF. The CDR3 coding sequence is TGCGCCAGCAGACCTGTAACAGGGGCATCCTACGAGCAGTACTTC.

The chain couples TRBV6-5 to TRBJ1-5; no reliable D call. V shed 6 bases and J shed 4 bases, with 10 bases lying between them. This CDR3 is built from 13 residues. Germline loops: CDR1 MNHEY, CDR2 SVGAGI. The CDR3 DNA reads TGTGCCAGCAGGGGCCCGGGGAATCAGCCCCAGCATTTT. Its translation: CASRGPGNQPQHF.

J is TRBJ2-2 and V is TRBV5-1; D is possibly TRBD2 (5 bases). Germline CDR1 SGHRS, CDR2 YFSETQ. Trimming shortened V by 4 bases and J by 6 bases, and 16 bases separated the two germline ends. This CDR3 is built from 15 residues. The DNA for the CDR3 is TGCGCCAGCAGCCCCCTGGTCGGGGAACCCGGGGAGCTGTTTTTT. This translates into CASSPLVGEPGELFF.

This chain links TRBV28 with TRBJ2-5, with unresolved D. The tail of the sequence fits TRBJ2-7 better, so the J call may be wrong. CDR1 is MDHEN, CDR2 SYDVKM, per germline. The CDR3 runs to 14 residues. The CDR3 loop is CASSWAGSSYEQYF. The CDR3 DNA is TGTGCCAGCAGTTGGGCAGGCTCCTCCTACGAGCAGTACTTC.

The chain uses TRBV12-5 and TRBJ2-7; D unclear. Germline CDR1 and CDR2: LGHNT and FRNRAP. The V and J ends lost 0 bases and 3 bases respectively, with 6 bases between them. The CDR3 has 13 residues. CDR3: CASGLVGVYEQYF. CDR3 coding DNA: TGTGCTAGTGGTTTGGTAGGAGTCTACGAGCAGTACTTC. Drawing the rest from reference TRBV12-5 and TRBJ2-7, the complete variable domain is DARVTQTPRHKVTEMGQEVTMRCQPILGHNTVFWYRQTMMQGLELLAYFRNRAPLDDSGMPKDRFSAEMPDATLATLKIQPSEPRDSAVYFCASGLVGVYEQYFGPGTRLTVT.

The CDR3: CASRWTGSRTGANVLTF. Here the CDR3 DNA reads TGTGCCAGCAGGTGGACAGGCAGCCGTACTGGGGCCAACGTCCTGACTTTC. This rearrangement joins TRBV28 to TRBJ2-6; 7 positions agree with TRBD1. V was clipped by 6 bases and J by 2 bases; unmatched bases: 10. Germline V CDR1 and CDR2: MDHEN, SYDVKM. This CDR3 is built from 17 residues.

V is TRBV29-1 and J is TRBJ2-1; TRBD2 matches 7 bases. Looked up from germline, CDR1 is SQVTM and CDR2 is ANQGSEA. With 7 bases clipped from V and 7 bases from J, the junction kept 10 bases outside the gene matches. The CDR3 consists of 13 residues. The CDR3 sequence is CSAPGGGWNEQFF. The CDR3 DNA reads as TGCAGCGCCCCTGGCGGGGGATGGAATGAGCAGTTCTTC.

The chain's CDR3 is CASSQERRTDTQYF. As DNA, the CDR3 is TGCGCCAGCAGCCAAGAGCGGCGCACAGATACGCAGTATTTT. The chain carries TRBV4-1 and TRBJ2-3; D remains unclear. The V gene's germline CDR1 is MGHRA and CDR2 YSYEKL. The CDR3 is made up of 14 amino acids. Deletions cut 0 bases from V and 1 base from J, with 5 bases between.

This chain uses TRBV7-8 with TRBJ2-5, with 9 bases lining up with TRBD2. V was clipped by 6 bases and J by 0 bases; unmatched bases: 5. This CDR3 has 15 residues. Germline V gene sequence: CDR1 SGHVS, CDR2 FQNEAQ. The CDR3 loop reads CASSPIAGDQETQYF. Written as DNA, the CDR3 is TGTGCCAGCAGTCCGATAGCGGGAGACCAAGAGACCCAGTACTTC.

The chain carries TRBV7-9 and TRBJ2-7; D not certain. Germline assignment: CDR1 SEHNR and CDR2 FQNEAQ (reference sequence). The CDR3 has 15 amino acids. Trimming stripped 4 bases from V and 0 bases from J, with 13 bases between. Here the CDR3 DNA reads TGTGCCAGCAGCTCTACGAACCGACTCTCCTACGAGCAGTACTTC. Its protein is CASSSTNRLSYEQYF. Variable domain in full (rest from reference TRBV7-9 and TRBJ2-7): DTGVSQNPRHKITKRGQNVTFRCDPISEHNRLYWYRQTLGQGPEFLTYFQNEAQLEKSRLLSDRFSAERPKGSFSTLEIQRTEQGDSAMYLCASSSTNRLSYEQYFGPGTRLTVT.

The J gene is TRBJ2-5, the V gene TRBV4-2; possibly TRBD2 for D (5 bases). Germline V lookup: CDR1 LGHNA, CDR2 YNFKEQ. The CDR3 sequence is 15 residues long. Trimming shortened V by 0 bases and J by 5 bases, and 13 bases separated the two germline ends. CDR3 sequence reads: CASSQDRSSRETQYF. In DNA form, the CDR3 reads TGTGCCAGCAGCCAAGACAGATCTAGCAGGGAGACCCAGTACTTC.

The chain has TRBV6-5 and TRBJ2-3, with D perhaps TRBD2 (6 bases). Germline V gene sequence: CDR1 MNHEY, CDR2 SVGAGI. The CDR3 is made up of 14 amino acids. The ends were cut back, 6 bases at V and 4 bases at J, with 14 bases in the middle. CDR3 loop: CASSPPGVADTQYF. The CDR3 region has the DNA TGTGCCAGCAGCCCCCCGGGGGTGGCAGATACGCAGTATTTT.

CDR3: CASSAGGAGDPSEQYF. Written as DNA, the CDR3 is TGTGCCAGCAGTGCGGGTGGAGCGGGAGACCCTTCCGAGCAGTACTTC. The chain is built from TRBV6-1 and TRBJ2-7; TRBD2 matches 8 bases. CDR1 and CDR2 from the germline V gene are MNHNS and SASEGT. This CDR3 is 16 amino acids long. V trimming: 4 bases; J trimming: 6 bases; junction bases outside the gene matches: 14.

V is TRBV4-2 and J is TRBJ1-3; D is unresolved. The length of the CDR3 is 17 residues. Germline CDR1 and CDR2: LGHNA and YNFKEQ. V lost 2 bases and J lost 0, with 14 bases in between. The CDR3 region is CASSQIPLEDSGNTIYF. The CDR3 DNA sequence: TGTGCCAGCAGCCAAATTCCCTTGGAGGACTCTGGAAACACCATATATTTT.

This chain connects TRBV4-3 to TRBJ2-7; 8 bases align to TRBD1. The V and J ends lost 9 bases and 6 bases, in that order; junction bases with no gene match: 22. Germline values: CDR1 LGHNA, CDR2 YSLEER. The CDR3 sequence is 17 residues long. The CDR3 loop is CARNPGQDRRAAFEQYF. In nucleotides, the CDR3 is TGCGCCAGGAACCCGGGACAGGACCGAAGAGCCGCCTTCGAGCAGTACTTC.

J is TRBJ2-7 and V is TRBV25-1, with 8 bases fitting TRBD1. Looked up from germline, CDR1 is MGHDK and CDR2 is SYGVNS. V shed 3 bases, J shed 0 bases, and the junction held 7 bases outside the gene matches. This CDR3 region has 16 residues. The CDR3 loop reads CASSDPGTGPSYEQYF. The CDR3 region has the DNA TGTGCCAGCAGTGACCCCGGGACAGGTCCCTCCTACGAGCAGTACTTC.

CDR3 loop: CASSQPRSGVSTYEQYF. In DNA, the CDR3 is TGCGCCAGCAGCCAACCCCGATCGGGGGTTTCCACTTACGAGCAGTACTTC. This chain uses TRBV4-1 with TRBJ2-7; tentative D call: TRBD2 (6 bases). Per germline, CDR1 MGHRA and CDR2 YSYEKL. The CDR3 loop spans 17 amino acids. The V gene lost 2 bases and the J gene lost 4 bases, with 21 bases spanning the gap.

V gene TRBV15 combines with J gene TRBJ2-7; the D gene is possibly TRBD1 (5 bases). The germline V and J ends were trimmed by 3 bases and 3 bases, with 18 bases remaining between them. Per germline, CDR1 LNHNV and CDR2 YYDKDF (reference sequence). This CDR3 region has 16 residues. CDR3 residues: CATSSVRQTLNYEQYF. The CDR3 nucleotides are TGTGCCACCAGCAGTGTTAGACAGACTCTGAACTACGAGCAGTACTTC. Together with reference TRBV15 and TRBJ2-7, the CDR3 gives the full variable domain: DAMVIQNPRYQVTQFGKPVTLSCSQTLNHNVMYWYQQKSSQAPKLLFHYYDKDFNNEADTPDNFQSRRPNTSFCFLDIRSPGLGDTAMYLCATSSVRQTLNYEQYFGPGTRLTVT.

This rearrangement joins TRBV7-2 to TRBJ2-2, with no clear D. The CDR3 sequence is 15 residues long. Per germline, CDR1 SGHTA and CDR2 FQGNSA. Trimming stripped 0 bases from V and 4 bases from J, with 9 bases between. The CDR3 spells CASSLAPQATGELFF. The CDR3 DNA reads TGTGCCAGCAGCTTAGCGCCCCAGGCCACCGGGGAGCTGTTTTTT. The variable domain in full, completed from reference TRBV7-2 and TRBJ2-2, reads GAGVSQSPSNKVTEKGKDVELRCDPISGHTALYWYRQSLGQGLEFLIYFQGNSAPDKSGLPSDRFSAERTGGSVSTLTIQRTQQEDSAVYLCASSLAPQATGELFFGEGSRLTVL.

The rearrangement uses TRBV5-5 and TRBJ1-5; D call uncertain. Germline V gives CDR1 SGHKS, CDR2 YYEKEE (reference sequence). This CDR3 is 14 amino acids long. The V gene lost 0 bases and the J gene lost 4 bases, with 8 bases spanning the gap. CDR3 residues: CASSLETRNQPQHF. In DNA, the CDR3 is TGTGCCAGCAGCTTGGAAACACGAAATCAGCCCCAGCATTTT.

A few counts support this clone. The genes are TRBV5-1 and TRBJ2-1, with TRBD2 matching over 10 bases. CDR3 size: 15 residues. The germline CDR1 and CDR2 sequences are SGHRS and YFSETQ. V lost 0 bases and J lost 8; bases outside the gene matches: 5. In DNA form, the CDR3 reads TGCGCCAGCAGCTTGGCGGCTAGCGGGAGCGATGAGCAGTTCTTC. Its protein is CASSLAASGSDEQFF.

The chain employs TRBV9 and TRBJ2-1, with D uncertain. Germline assignment: CDR1 SGDLS and CDR2 YYNGEE. The CDR3 is 14 amino acids. V lost 0 bases and J lost 6, with 10 bases in between. The CDR3 DNA follows: TGTGCCAGCAGCGTAGATACAGCTTCCAATGAGCAGTTCTTC. Encoded protein: CASSVDTASNEQFF.

The V call is TRBV29-1, the J call TRBJ1-2; D not certain. Germline assignment: CDR1 SQVTM and CDR2 ANQGSEA. The CDR3 length is 11 residues. Between the trimmed V and J ends, which lost 8 bases and 3 bases, there was a span of 10 bases. The CDR3 bases are TGCAGCCTCGGTCAGGACTATGGCTACACCTTC. Translation: CSLGQDYGYTF.

This clone was picked up a small number of times. The rearrangement uses TRBV10-3 and TRBJ1-1, with D maybe TRBD1 (6 bases). The CDR3 contains 14 residues. Germline assignment: CDR1 ENHRY and CDR2 SYGVKD. Trimming left V 5 bases short and J 4 bases short, with 14 bases between. The CDR3 bases are TGTGCCATCAGTCTGGGGGCTGGAGGCACTGAAGCTTTCTTT. Its translation is CAISLGAGGTEAFF.

Notes on this clone: The conserved final phenylalanine or tryptophan is absent from the CDR3, which likely points to a read error. The J gene is TRBJ2-6, the V gene TRBV6-5; D unclear. The CDR3 is 14 residues long. Deletions cut 2 bases from V and 1 base from J, with 3 bases between. From germline, CDR1 is MNHEY and CDR2 SVGAGI. DNA of the CDR3: TGTGCCAGCAGTTACGGTTCTGGGGCCAACGTCCTGACTCTC. Its protein is CASSYGSGANVLTL.

The chain employs TRBV28 and TRBJ2-1; the D gene is possibly TRBD2 (6 bases). The germline V and J ends were trimmed by 6 bases and 2 bases, with 14 bases remaining between them. In germline, CDR1 is MDHEN, CDR2 SYDVKM. CDR3 length: 15 amino acids. The DNA of the CDR3 is TGTGCCAGCAGACCTAGCGAGGGGACCTACAATGAGCAGTTCTTC. The encoded protein is CASRPSEGTYNEQFF.

The chain combines TRBV4-2 with TRBJ1-6, with D possibly being TRBD1 (5 bases). V dropped 0 bases and J dropped 4 bases, with 7 bases sitting between them. The CDR3 sequence is 15 residues long. Germline V gene lookup returns CDR1 LGHNA and CDR2 YNFKEQ. The CDR3, as DNA: TGTGCCAGCAGCCAAGATAGGGGTTATAATTCACCCCTCCACTTT. It specifies CASSQDRGYNSPLHF.